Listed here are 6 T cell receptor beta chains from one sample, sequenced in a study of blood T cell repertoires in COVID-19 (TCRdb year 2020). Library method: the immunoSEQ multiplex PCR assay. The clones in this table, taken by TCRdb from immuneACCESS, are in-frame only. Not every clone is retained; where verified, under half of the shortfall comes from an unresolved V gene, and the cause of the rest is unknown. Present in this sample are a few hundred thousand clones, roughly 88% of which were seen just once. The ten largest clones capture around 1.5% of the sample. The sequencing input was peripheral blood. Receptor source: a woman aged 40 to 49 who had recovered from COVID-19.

CDR3 in amino acids: CASSQGVADTQYF. The CDR3 DNA reads TGTGCCAGCAGCCAAGGCGTGGCAGATACGCAGTATTTT. V gene TRBV4-2 combines with J gene TRBJ2-3; D gene unclear. The length of the CDR3 is 13 residues. Trimming stripped 1 base from V and 4 bases from J, with 6 bases between. Germline loops: CDR1 LGHNA, CDR2 YNFKEQ.

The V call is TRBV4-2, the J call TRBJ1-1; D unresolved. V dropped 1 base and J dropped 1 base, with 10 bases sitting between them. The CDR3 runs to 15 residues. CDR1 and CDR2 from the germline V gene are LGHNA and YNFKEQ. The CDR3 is CASSQGSAENTEAFF. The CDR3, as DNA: TGTGCCAGCAGCCAAGGATCGGCGGAGAACACTGAAGCTTTCTTT.

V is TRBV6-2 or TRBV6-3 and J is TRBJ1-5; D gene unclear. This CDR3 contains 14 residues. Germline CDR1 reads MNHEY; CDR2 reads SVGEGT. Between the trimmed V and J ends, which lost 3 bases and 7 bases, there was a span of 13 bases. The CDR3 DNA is TGTGCCAGCAGTTATAGCTGGGTTTCCCAGCCCCAGCATTTT. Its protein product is CASSYSWVSQPQHF.

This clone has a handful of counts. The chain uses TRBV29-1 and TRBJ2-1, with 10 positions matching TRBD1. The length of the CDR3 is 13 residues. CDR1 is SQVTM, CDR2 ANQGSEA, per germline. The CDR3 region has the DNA TGCACGACCGGGACAGGGGACTACAATGAGCAGTTCTTC. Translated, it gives CTTGTGDYNEQFF.

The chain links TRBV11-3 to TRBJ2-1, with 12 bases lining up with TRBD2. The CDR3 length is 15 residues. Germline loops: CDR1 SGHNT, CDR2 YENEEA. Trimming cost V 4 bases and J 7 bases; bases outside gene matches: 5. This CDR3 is CASSSGTSGLNEQFF. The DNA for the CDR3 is TGTGCCAGCAGCTCCGGGACTAGCGGGTTAAATGAGCAGTTCTTC.

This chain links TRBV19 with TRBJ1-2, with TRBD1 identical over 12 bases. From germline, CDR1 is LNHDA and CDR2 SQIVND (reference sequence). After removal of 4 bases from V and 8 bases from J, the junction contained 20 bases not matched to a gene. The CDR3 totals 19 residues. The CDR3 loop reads CASSTRPSGTGGVGSGYTF. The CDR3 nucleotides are TGTGCCAGTAGTACCCGTCCCTCAGGGACAGGGGGCGTTGGATCGGGCTACACCTTC. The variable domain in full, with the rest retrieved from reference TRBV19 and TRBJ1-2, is DGGITQSPKYLFRKEGQNVTLSCEQNLNHDAMYWYRQDPGQGLRLIYYSQIVNDFQKGDIAEGYSVSREKKESFPLTVTSAQKNPTAFYLCASSTRPSGTGGVGSGYTFGSGTRLTVV.